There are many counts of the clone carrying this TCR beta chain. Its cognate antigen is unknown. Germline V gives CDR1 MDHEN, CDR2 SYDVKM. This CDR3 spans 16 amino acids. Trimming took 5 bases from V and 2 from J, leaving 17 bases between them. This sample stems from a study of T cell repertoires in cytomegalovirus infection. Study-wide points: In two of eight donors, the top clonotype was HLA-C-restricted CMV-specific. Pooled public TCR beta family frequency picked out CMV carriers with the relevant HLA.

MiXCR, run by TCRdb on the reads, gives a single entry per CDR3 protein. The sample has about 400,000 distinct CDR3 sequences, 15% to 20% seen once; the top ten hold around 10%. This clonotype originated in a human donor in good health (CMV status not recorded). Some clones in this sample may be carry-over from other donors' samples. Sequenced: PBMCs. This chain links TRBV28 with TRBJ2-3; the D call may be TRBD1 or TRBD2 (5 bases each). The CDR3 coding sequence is TGTGCCAGCAGTCTATCGCGTTCAGGGACCACAGATACGCAGTATTTT. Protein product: CASSLSRSGTTDTQYF.